This record concerns one T cell receptor beta chain sequence. This CDR3 contains 13 residues. Germline lookup yields CDR1 MNHEY and CDR2 SMNVEV (reference sequence). Trimming pared 4 bases from V and 5 bases from J, leaving 10 bases between. The source of the sample is a study of glioma-infiltrating T cells after dendritic cell vaccination. Libraries were prepared by immunoSEQ multiplex PCR; TCRdb keeps only in-frame clonotypes and omits some of them. Seen here are around 100,000 clones, approximately 80% observed once, and the top ten hold less than 15%. The sequence derives from a human donor with glioblastoma. The sequencing used blood, collected before dendritic cell vaccination. The chain carries TRBV27 and TRBJ2-3, with D possibly matching TRBD1 (6 bases). CDR3 protein: CASSSQGLDTQYF. In nucleotides, the CDR3 is TGTGCCAGCAGTTCACAGGGATTAGATACGCAGTATTTT.